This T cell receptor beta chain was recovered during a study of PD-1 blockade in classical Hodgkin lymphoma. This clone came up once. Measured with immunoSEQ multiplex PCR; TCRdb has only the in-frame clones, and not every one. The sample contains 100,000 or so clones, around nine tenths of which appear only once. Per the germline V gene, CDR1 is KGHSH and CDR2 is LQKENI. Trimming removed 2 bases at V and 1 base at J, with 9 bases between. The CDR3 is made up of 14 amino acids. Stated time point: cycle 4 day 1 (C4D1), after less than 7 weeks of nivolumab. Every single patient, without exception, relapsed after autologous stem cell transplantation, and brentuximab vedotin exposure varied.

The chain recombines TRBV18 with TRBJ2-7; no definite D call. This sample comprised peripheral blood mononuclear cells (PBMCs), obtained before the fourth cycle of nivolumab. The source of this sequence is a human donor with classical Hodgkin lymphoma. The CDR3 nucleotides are TGTGCCAGCTCACCAGGGTATGATTCCTACGAGCAGTACTTC. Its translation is CASSPGYDSYEQYF.